This T cell receptor beta chain is drawn from a study of neurological immune-mediated disorders. Overall study findings and caveats: Private repertoires in all groups were suggested, as expanded clones shared no CDR3 amino acid sequences across subjects.

V was pared by 2 bases and J by 4 bases, with 21 bases between. This CDR3 contains 16 residues. Germline loops: CDR1 DFQATT, CDR2 SNEGSKA (reference sequence). The team produced cDNA through 5'RACE using 10-nucleotide random UMIs. One entry per CDR3 protein results from TCRdb running MiXCR on the 5' RACE reads. The table includes around 97,000 distinct CDR3 sequences, 10% to 12% detected once. The time point was: longitudinal time-point 3. Source material was 2 million unsorted PBMCs, stored at -80 °C in RNAlater. At least ten counts were recorded for this clonotype. What it binds is not known. Sample: PBMCs. The TCR was taken from a female donor with HTLV-1-associated myelopathy (HAM/TSP). This sequence joins TRBV20-1 and TRBJ2-7; TRBD1 might be the D (6 bases). The CDR3 region has the DNA TGCAGTGCTAGAAATGTACCATCAGGGGCAAATTACGAGCAGTACTTC. It encodes CSARNVPSGANYEQYF.